This TCR beta chain came from a study of cytomegalovirus exposure and HLA in healthy donors. This clone has a handful of counts. Its antigen is still unknown. The study ran its PCR with 60 Vbeta and 13 Jbeta primers. Clones were sequenced by immunoSEQ multiplex PCR, and TCRdb holds only the in-frame ones, with some missing. The profile shows about 160,000 clones, about 81% of them singletons. This CDR3 region has 14 residues. Germline trimming cut 6 bases from V and 4 bases from J; bases unmatched to any gene: 8. CDR1 MNHNS and CDR2 SASEGT come from the germline V gene. General observations from the study: The study put some 150 TCR beta chains on its list as cytomegalovirus-associated. Later analysis identified a missense DCLRE1C variant that was linked to TCR beta V- and J-gene trimming.

The source material was PBMCs. The clonotype originates from a woman in her late teens or twenties in good health and CMV-seronegative. This sequence joins TRBV6-1 and TRBJ2-7, with 8 bases matching TRBD2. CDR3 sequence: CASRSGGPSYEQYF. The CDR3 nucleotides read TGTGCCAGCAGGTCGGGAGGGCCCTCGTACGAGCAGTACTTC.